The clone carrying this TCR beta chain showed up many times. Antigen specificity is unknown. Deletions cut 0 bases from V and 3 bases from J, with 7 bases between. The CDR3 has 13 amino acids. CDR1 is SGHRS, CDR2 YFSETQ, per germline. The isolated RNA, all of it, was reverse transcribed, so expressed TCRB transcripts were what got sequenced. TCRdb keeps only in-frame clones here, not all; method: immunoSEQ multiplex PCR. The sample includes about 150,000 clones, roughly 8% of them seen just once. These data originate in a study of beta chain features in type 1 diabetes. On the study more broadly: There were approximately 100 million sorted cells examined across all samples.

Findings and caveats of the study: Moderately but significantly shorter TCRB CDR3s were found in Type 1 diabetes patients in all four CD4+ subsets. Within patients, naive, central memory and Treg TCRB repertoires seemed more similar than within healthy donors.

The receptor was isolated from a man aged 18 to 30 with type 1 diabetes. Material: central memory CD4+ T cells from blood. This chain uses TRBV5-1 with TRBJ2-7; weak D call: TRBD1 (5 bases). The CDR3 DNA sequence: TGCGCCAGCAGCTTGGAGGGGAACTACGAGCAGTACTTC. The encoded protein is CASSLEGNYEQYF.